These 25 T cell receptor beta chains came from one sample sequenced in a study of T cell repertoires in cytomegalovirus infection. The antigens these receptors bind are not known. TCRdb redid the calling of the reads with MiXCR, one entry per CDR3 protein. The data contain hundreds of thousands of distinct CDR3 sequences, approximately 30% of them singletons. Sequencing used cultured CD8+ T cells from PBMCs, obtained from culture after CMV antigen stimulation. The receptors come from a human donor in good health (CMV status not recorded). Some clones in this sample may be carry-over from other donors' samples.

The chain has TRBV2 and TRBJ1-1; D is ambiguous. Trimming pared 8 bases from V and 7 bases from J, leaving 14 bases between. The CDR3 spans 12 residues. CDR1 is SNHLY, CDR2 FYNNEI, per germline. Written as DNA, the CDR3 is TGTGCCAGCCTCTCTCGGTTCCGTGAAGCTTTCTTT. It translates to CASLSRFREAFF.

This clonotype was seen only a few times. The chain joins TRBV28 to TRBJ2-3; weak D call: TRBD1 (5 bases). Trimming pared 3 bases from V and 0 bases from J, leaving 16 bases between. Germline lookup yields CDR1 MDHEN and CDR2 SYDVKM. The length of the CDR3 is 17 residues. The DNA for the CDR3 is TGTGCCAGCAGTTTTGCTTTAGAGGACACCAGCACAGATACGCAGTATTTT. Amino acids: CASSFALEDTSTDTQYF.

As concerns this clonotype: This clone may be a read error of a much larger clone one base away. This rearrangement joins TRBV28 to TRBJ2-3; TRBD2 matches at 9 bases. The CDR3 has 17 residues. Germline loops: CDR1 MDHEN, CDR2 SYDVKM. The CDR3 DNA is TGTGCCAACAGTCCGGGGCTAGCGGGGACGAAAACAGATACGCAGTATTTT. Translated, it gives CANSPGLAGTKTDTQYF.

The count of this clonotype is one. A read error may be the cause here, since a much bigger clone is one base away. The V gene is TRBV7-9, the J gene TRBJ1-5, with D possibly matching TRBD1 (6 bases). The germline gives CDR1 SEHNR, CDR2 FQNEAQ (reference sequence). The CDR3 extends over 15 amino acids. CDR3 DNA: TGTGCCAGCAGCTCCAGGGGTTCAAGCAATCAGCCCCATCATTTT. The encoded protein is CASSSRGSSNQPHHF.

This clonotype appeared a few times. This sequence joins TRBV7-9 and TRBJ2-7, with 9 bases matching TRBD1. Germline V gives CDR1 SEHNR, CDR2 FQNEAQ (reference sequence). There are 15 residues in the CDR3. Trimming at V came to 1 base and at J to 3 bases, leaving 4 bases not matched to a gene. The DNA of the CDR3 is TGTGCCAGCAGCTTAGTGGACAGGGGCGACTACGAGCAGTACTTC. It specifies CASSLVDRGDYEQYF.

This clonotype has only a few counts. The J gene is TRBJ1-4, the V gene TRBV14; D remains ambiguous. CDR1 SGHDN and CDR2 FVKESK come from the germline V gene. This CDR3 spans 13 amino acids. The germline V and J ends were trimmed by 8 bases and 6 bases, with 13 bases remaining between them. CDR3 sequence: CASSYRVDEKLFF. CDR3 bases: TGTGCCAGCTCCTATCGGGTCGATGAAAAACTGTTTTTT.

V and J are TRBV4-1 and TRBJ2-3, with 15 bases that match TRBD2. Germline lookup yields CDR1 MGHRA and CDR2 YSYEKL. The CDR3 extends over 17 amino acids. V lost 1 base, J lost 8 bases, and 7 bases stayed unmatched. This CDR3 reads CASSQGLWTSGGGTQYF. CDR3 DNA: TGCGCCAGCAGCCAAGGTCTCTGGACTAGCGGGGGGGGTACGCAGTATTTT.

In this sample, this clonotype turned up a few times. The chain couples TRBV10-3 to TRBJ1-2; D gene unclear. The CDR3 has 15 residues. Per germline, CDR1 ENHRY and CDR2 SYGVKD. Trimming took 0 bases from V and 6 from J, leaving 14 bases between them. The CDR3: CAISESLASGNGYTF. In nucleotides, the CDR3 is TGTGCCATCAGTGAGTCGCTCGCCAGCGGGAATGGCTACACCTTC.

This clonotype was counted between two and nine times. CDR3 amino acids: CASSPPFGGGYNEQFF. The CDR3 region has the DNA TGTGCCAGCAGTCCTCCCTTCGGCGGGGGGTACAATGAGCAGTTCTTC. This chain connects TRBV28 to TRBJ2-1; TRBD2 matches at 8 bases. The CDR3 contains 16 residues. Germline CDR1 MDHEN, CDR2 SYDVKM. V was pared by 5 bases and J by 4 bases, with 10 bases of the junction left unmatched.

The V and J genes are TRBV27 and TRBJ1-1, with D possibly being TRBD1 (5 bases). Per the germline V gene, CDR1 is MNHEY and CDR2 is SMNVEV (reference sequence). Trimming shortened V by 0 bases and J by 3 bases, and 8 bases separated the two germline ends. The CDR3 consists of 14 residues. The CDR3 DNA follows: TGTGCCAGCAGTTTATCGTTGGGGGACACTGAAGCTTTCTTT. It specifies CASSLSLGDTEAFF.

This clonotype came up a few times. The chain is built from TRBV7-8 and TRBJ2-5; 8 positions agree with TRBD2. The CDR3 totals 17 residues. J gave up 2 bases and V 4 bases, and 12 bases lay outside the gene matches. CDR1 SGHVS and CDR2 FQNEAQ come from the germline V gene. CDR3 DNA: TGTGCCAGCAGCTCCCTTCCGGGCGGGGGGCCACAAGAGACCCAGTACTTC. It is translated as CASSSLPGGGPQETQYF.

In regard to this clonotype: This may stem from a read error, because a much larger clone lies one nucleotide away. V gene TRBV20-1 combines with J gene TRBJ1-6; the match to TRBD1 covers 8 bases. V lost 4 bases to trimming and J lost 4 bases; unmatched junction nucleotides: 9. This CDR3 spans 16 amino acids. Germline V lookup: CDR1 DFQATT, CDR2 SNEGSKA (reference sequence). CDR3: CSAKDRDQSYNSPLHF. The CDR3 DNA sequence: TGCAGTGCTAAGGACAGGGACCAATCATATAATTCACCCCTCCACTTT.

In its sample, this clonotype was seen a few times. The V gene is TRBV6-5, the J gene TRBJ1-1, with D perhaps TRBD1 (6 bases). Germline V gene sequence: CDR1 MNHEY, CDR2 SVGAGI. The length of the CDR3 is 16 residues. Trimming pared 0 bases from V and 4 bases from J, leaving 15 bases between. The CDR3 sequence: CASSYSPGGGITEAFF. The CDR3 region has the DNA TGTGCCAGCAGTTACTCGCCGGGAGGGGGGATCACTGAAGCTTTCTTT.

This rearrangement joins TRBV6-2 or TRBV6-3 to TRBJ2-7, with 13 bases matching TRBD2. In germline, CDR1 is MNHEY, CDR2 SVGEGT. After removal of 4 bases from V and 6 bases from J, the junction contained 6 bases not matched to a gene. CDR3 length: 15 amino acids. The CDR3 here is CASSWGLAGRLEQYF. The CDR3 DNA is TGTGCCAGCAGTTGGGGACTAGCGGGGCGTCTCGAGCAGTACTTC.

This chain links TRBV4-1 with TRBJ2-2; 13 bases line up with TRBD2. Germline assignment: CDR1 MGHRA and CDR2 YSYEKL. The CDR3 runs to 18 residues. Unmatched junction bases numbered 9, after V lost 2 bases and J lost 6 bases. The CDR3, as DNA: TGCGCCAGCAGCCAACGAACTAGCGGGGGGGCTGGGGCCGGGGAGCTGTTTTTT. Encoded protein: CASSQRTSGGAGAGELFF.

This clonotype was counted only a few times. The V and J genes are TRBV4-1 and TRBJ2-2; D may be TRBD2 (5 bases). CDR3 length equals 18 residues. Trimming cost V 1 base and J 6 bases, with 21 bases left between them. CDR1 and CDR2 from the germline V gene are MGHRA and YSYEKL. The CDR3, as DNA: TGCGCCAGCAGCCAAGGCGAGTTTCGGGGATCCCTCGCCGGGGAGCTGTTTTTT. This encodes CASSQGEFRGSLAGELFF.

V gene TRBV4-1 combines with J gene TRBJ2-1; no definite D call. Germline values: CDR1 MGHRA, CDR2 YSYEKL. CDR3 size: 12 residues. The germline V and J ends were trimmed by 1 base and 10 bases, with 8 bases remaining between them. Written as DNA, the CDR3 is TGCGCCAGCAGCCAAGGCAACCGAGAGCAGTTCTTC. It yields the protein CASSQGNREQFF.

A few counts support this clonotype. The chain links TRBV7-9 to TRBJ2-3; D is ambiguous. The CDR3 consists of 13 residues. The germline gives CDR1 SEHNR, CDR2 FQNEAQ (reference sequence). Trimming left V 2 bases short and J 3 bases short, with 6 bases between. In nucleotides, the CDR3 is TGTGCCAGCAGCTTACGAAGGACAGATACGCAGTATTTT. This gives the protein CASSLRRTDTQYF.

The chain couples TRBV2 to TRBJ2-7; D gene unclear. This CDR3 spans 14 amino acids. Looked up from germline, CDR1 is SNHLY and CDR2 is FYNNEI. V dropped 1 base and J dropped 4 bases, with 11 bases sitting between them. For the CDR3, the DNA is TGTGCCAGCAGTGAAGACCTGGCAGTATACGAGCAGTACGTC. Its protein product is CASSEDLAVYEQYV.

This clonotype appeared a few times. The chain carries TRBV6-1 and TRBJ2-1; 10 bases are a match to TRBD2. The CDR3 runs to 14 residues. In germline, CDR1 is MNHNS, CDR2 SASEGT. V trimming: 5 bases; J trimming: 9 bases; junction bases outside the gene matches: 7. The CDR3 region has the DNA TGTGCCAGCAGTCTCAGCGGGGGGGCCAGTGAGCAGTTCTTC. It encodes CASSLSGGASEQFF.

The gene calls are TRBV6-1 and TRBJ1-5; 9 nucleotides match TRBD1. Trimming at V came to 0 bases and at J to 6 bases, leaving 6 bases not matched to a gene. Germline CDR1 reads MNHNS; CDR2 reads SASEGT. The CDR3 length is 16 residues. The DNA for the CDR3 is TGTGCCAGCAGTGAAGCATGGGGACAGGGAAGTCAGCCCCAGCATTTT. Its translation: CASSEAWGQGSQPQHF.

In the case of this clonotype: The junction departs from the called germline gene at one end, perhaps through a read error. J is TRBJ2-1 and V is TRBV19; perhaps TRBD2 as D (6 bases). The CDR3 length is 14 residues. Germline V gives CDR1 LNHDA, CDR2 SQIVND (reference sequence). CDR3 DNA sequence: TGTGCCAGTAGGCGGGGTAGAGACTACGATGAGCAGTTCTTC. Translated, it gives CASRRGRDYDEQFF.

J is TRBJ2-1 and V is TRBV28, with D uncertain. The ends were cut back, 2 bases at V and 6 bases at J, with 8 bases in the middle. In germline, CDR1 is MDHEN, CDR2 SYDVKM. The CDR3 runs 13 residues. CDR3 loop: CASSLRFSNEQFF. The CDR3 nucleotides are TGTGCCAGCAGTTTAAGGTTTAGCAATGAGCAGTTCTTC.

CDR3 loop: CASRTTIGTHLNSPLHF. The CDR3 coding sequence is TGTGCCAGCAGGACTACAATTGGCACCCACCTTAATTCACCCCTCCACTTT. The J gene is TRBJ1-6, the V gene TRBV6-6; D uncertain. The CDR3 has 17 amino acids. V was pared by 6 bases and J by 6 bases, with 21 bases between. Per germline, CDR1 MNHNY and CDR2 SVGAGI (reference sequence).

The chain joins TRBV19 to TRBJ2-2; 9 positions match TRBD2. CDR1 is LNHDA and CDR2 is SQIVND in the germline V gene (reference sequence). The V and J ends lost 3 bases and 5 bases, in that order; junction bases with no gene match: 4. The CDR3 totals 15 residues. This CDR3 is CASSIAGGDTGELFF. CDR3 coding DNA: TGTGCCAGTAGTATTGCGGGGGGGGATACCGGGGAGCTGTTTTTT.